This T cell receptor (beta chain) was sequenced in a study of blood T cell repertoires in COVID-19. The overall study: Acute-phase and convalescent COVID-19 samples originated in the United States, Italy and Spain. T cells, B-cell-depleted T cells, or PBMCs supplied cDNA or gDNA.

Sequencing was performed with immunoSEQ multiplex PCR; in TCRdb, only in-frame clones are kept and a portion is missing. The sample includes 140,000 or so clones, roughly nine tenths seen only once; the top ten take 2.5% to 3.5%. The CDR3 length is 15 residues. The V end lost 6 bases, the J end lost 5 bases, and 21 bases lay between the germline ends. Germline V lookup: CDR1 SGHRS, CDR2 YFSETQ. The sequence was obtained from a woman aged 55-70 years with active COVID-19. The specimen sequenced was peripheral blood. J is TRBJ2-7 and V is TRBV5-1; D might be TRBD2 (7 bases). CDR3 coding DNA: TGCGCCAGCACCTCAGGGAGGGGGTTTGGTAACGAGCAGTACTTC. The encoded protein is CASTSGRGFGNEQYF. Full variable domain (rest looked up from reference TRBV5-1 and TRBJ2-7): KAGVTQTPRYLIKTRGQQVTLSCSPISGHRSVSWYQQTPGQGLQFLFEYFSETQRNKGNFPGRFSGRQFSNSRSEMNVSTLELGDSALYLCASTSGRGFGNEQYFGPGTRLTVT.